This T cell receptor beta chain appears in the sequencing data of a study of cytomegalovirus exposure and HLA in healthy donors. Trimming took 0 bases from V and 6 from J, leaving 14 bases between them. Germline V gives CDR1 GTSNPN, CDR2 SVGIG (reference sequence). This CDR3 is built from 14 residues. This clone is a singleton in its sample. What it binds is not known. The data were produced by immunoSEQ multiplex PCR, yet TCRdb's version contains in-frame clones alone and is incomplete. The data contain roughly 240,000 clones, around nine tenths of them seen just once; the ten biggest clones take up about 3%. General study findings and limits: The authors listed 164 TCR beta chains as cytomegalovirus-associated. Reportedly, diagnosis of cytomegalovirus status by the classifier showed high specificity and sensitivity. Among TCR sequences, most were rare, though some public TCRs appeared in many donors. Specificity for CMV antigens was confirmed in vitro for a few of the CMV-associated chains.

The origin of this receptor is a man aged 18 to 29 in good health and CMV-seronegative. The genes are TRBV30 and TRBJ1-2; tentatively, D is TRBD1 (5 bases). Material: PBMCs. CDR3 bases: TGTGCCTGGAGTGTATTGGTCCCAGGGAATGGCTACACCTTC. It encodes CAWSVLVPGNGYTF. The variable domain in full, with the rest retrieved from reference TRBV30 and TRBJ1-2, is SQTIHQWPATLVQPVGSPLSLECTVEGTSNPNLYWYRQAAGRGLQLLFYSVGIGQISSEVPQNLSASRPQDRQFILSSKKLLLSDSGFYLCAWSVLVPGNGYTFGSGTRLTVV.